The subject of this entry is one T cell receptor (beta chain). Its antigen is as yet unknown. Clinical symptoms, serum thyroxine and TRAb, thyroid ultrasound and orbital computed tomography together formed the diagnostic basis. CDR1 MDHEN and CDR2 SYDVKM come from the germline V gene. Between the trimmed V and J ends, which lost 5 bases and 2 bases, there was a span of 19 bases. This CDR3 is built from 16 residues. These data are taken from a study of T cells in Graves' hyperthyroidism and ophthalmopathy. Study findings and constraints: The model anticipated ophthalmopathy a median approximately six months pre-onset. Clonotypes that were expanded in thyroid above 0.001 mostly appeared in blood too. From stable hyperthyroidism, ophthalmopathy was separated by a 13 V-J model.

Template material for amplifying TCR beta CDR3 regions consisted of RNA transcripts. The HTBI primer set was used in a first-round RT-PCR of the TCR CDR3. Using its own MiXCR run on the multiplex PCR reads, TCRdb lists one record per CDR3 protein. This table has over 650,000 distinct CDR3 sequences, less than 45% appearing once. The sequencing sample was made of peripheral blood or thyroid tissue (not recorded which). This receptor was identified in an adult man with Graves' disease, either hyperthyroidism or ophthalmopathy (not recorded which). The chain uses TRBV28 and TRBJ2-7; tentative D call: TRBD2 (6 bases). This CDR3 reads CASSTRWGDLTYEQYF. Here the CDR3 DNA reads TGTGCCAGCAGTACCCGTTGGGGGGACCTGACCTACGAGCAGTACTTC.